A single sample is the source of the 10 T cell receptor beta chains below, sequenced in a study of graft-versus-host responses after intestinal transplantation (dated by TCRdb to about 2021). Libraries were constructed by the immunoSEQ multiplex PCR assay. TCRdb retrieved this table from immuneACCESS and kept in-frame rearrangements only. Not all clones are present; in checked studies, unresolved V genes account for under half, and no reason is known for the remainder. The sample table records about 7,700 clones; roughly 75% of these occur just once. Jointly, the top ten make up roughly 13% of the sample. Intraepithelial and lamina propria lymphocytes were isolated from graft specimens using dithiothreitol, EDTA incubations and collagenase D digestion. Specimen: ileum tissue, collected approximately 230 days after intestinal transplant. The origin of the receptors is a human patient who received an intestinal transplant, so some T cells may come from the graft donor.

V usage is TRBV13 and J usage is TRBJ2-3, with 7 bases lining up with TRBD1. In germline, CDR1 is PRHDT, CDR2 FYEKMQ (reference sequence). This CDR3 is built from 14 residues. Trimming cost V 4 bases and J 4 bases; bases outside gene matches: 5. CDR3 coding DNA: TGTGCCAGCAGCTACGGACAGGCGCCAGATACGCAGTATTTT. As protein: CASSYGQAPDTQYF.

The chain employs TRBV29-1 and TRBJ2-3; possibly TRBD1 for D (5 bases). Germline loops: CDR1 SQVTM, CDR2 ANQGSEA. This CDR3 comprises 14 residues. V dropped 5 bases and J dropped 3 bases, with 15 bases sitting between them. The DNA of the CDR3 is TGCAGCGTTAGTAGGACACCTTCGACAGATACGCAGTATTTT. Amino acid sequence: CSVSRTPSTDTQYF.

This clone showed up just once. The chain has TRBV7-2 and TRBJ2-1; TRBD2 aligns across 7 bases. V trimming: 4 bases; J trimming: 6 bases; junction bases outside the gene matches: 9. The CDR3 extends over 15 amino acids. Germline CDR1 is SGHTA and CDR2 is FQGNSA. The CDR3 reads CASSSAGLVGNEQFF. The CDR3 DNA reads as TGTGCCAGCAGCTCCGCAGGACTAGTCGGCAATGAGCAGTTCTTC.

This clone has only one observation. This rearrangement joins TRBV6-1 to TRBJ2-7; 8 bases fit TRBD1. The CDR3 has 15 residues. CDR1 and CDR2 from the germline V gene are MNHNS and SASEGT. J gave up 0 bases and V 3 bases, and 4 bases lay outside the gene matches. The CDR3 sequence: CASSDRTGRSYEQYF. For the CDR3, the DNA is TGTGCCAGCAGTGATCGGACAGGGCGCTCCTACGAGCAGTACTTC.

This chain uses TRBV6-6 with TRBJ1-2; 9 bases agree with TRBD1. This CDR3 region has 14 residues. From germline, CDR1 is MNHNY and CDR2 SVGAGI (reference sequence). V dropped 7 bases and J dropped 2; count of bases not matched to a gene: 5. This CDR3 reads CASTRGQGNYGYTF. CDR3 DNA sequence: TGTGCCAGCACCCGGGGACAGGGAAACTATGGCTACACCTTC.

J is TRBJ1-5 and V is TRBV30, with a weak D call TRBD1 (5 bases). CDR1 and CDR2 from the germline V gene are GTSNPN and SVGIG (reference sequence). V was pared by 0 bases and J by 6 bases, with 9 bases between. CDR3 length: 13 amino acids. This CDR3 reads CAWSVGEGQPQHF. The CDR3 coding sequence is TGTGCCTGGAGTGTAGGGGAGGGTCAGCCCCAGCATTTT. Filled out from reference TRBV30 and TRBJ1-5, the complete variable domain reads SQTIHQWPATLVQPVGSPLSLECTVEGTSNPNLYWYRQAAGRGLQLLFYSVGIGQISSEVPQNLSASRPQDRQFILSSKKLLLSDSGFYLCAWSVGEGQPQHFGDGTRLSIL.

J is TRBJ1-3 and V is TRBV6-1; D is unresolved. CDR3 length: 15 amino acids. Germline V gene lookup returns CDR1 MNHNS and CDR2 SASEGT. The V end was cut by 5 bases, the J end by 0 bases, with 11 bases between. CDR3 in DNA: TGTGCCAGCAGTATCTCGGACTCCTCTGGAAACACCATATATTTT. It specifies CASSISDSSGNTIYF.

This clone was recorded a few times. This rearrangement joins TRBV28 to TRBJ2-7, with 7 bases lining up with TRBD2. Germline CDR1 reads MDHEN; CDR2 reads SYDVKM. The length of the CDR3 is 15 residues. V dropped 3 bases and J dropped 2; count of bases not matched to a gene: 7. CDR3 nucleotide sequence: TGTGCCAGCAGTTTCTATCCGGCGGGAGCCTACGAGCAGTACTTC. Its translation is CASSFYPAGAYEQYF.

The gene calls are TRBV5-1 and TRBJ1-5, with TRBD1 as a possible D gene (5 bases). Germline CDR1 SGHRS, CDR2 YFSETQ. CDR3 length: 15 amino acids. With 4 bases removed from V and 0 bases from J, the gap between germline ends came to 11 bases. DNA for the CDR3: TGCGCCAGCAGCCCCTGGGGCGGTAGCAATCAGCCCCAGCATTTT. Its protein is CASSPWGGSNQPQHF.

The CDR3: CAWTSGASDTQYF. The CDR3 DNA reads as TGTGCCTGGACGAGCGGGGCCTCAGATACGCAGTATTTT. This chain links TRBV30 with TRBJ2-3; 7 bases fit TRBD2. The CDR3 covers 13 residues. The germline V gene has CDR1 GTSNPN and CDR2 SVGIG (reference sequence). V dropped 4 bases and J dropped 4; count of bases not matched to a gene: 5.